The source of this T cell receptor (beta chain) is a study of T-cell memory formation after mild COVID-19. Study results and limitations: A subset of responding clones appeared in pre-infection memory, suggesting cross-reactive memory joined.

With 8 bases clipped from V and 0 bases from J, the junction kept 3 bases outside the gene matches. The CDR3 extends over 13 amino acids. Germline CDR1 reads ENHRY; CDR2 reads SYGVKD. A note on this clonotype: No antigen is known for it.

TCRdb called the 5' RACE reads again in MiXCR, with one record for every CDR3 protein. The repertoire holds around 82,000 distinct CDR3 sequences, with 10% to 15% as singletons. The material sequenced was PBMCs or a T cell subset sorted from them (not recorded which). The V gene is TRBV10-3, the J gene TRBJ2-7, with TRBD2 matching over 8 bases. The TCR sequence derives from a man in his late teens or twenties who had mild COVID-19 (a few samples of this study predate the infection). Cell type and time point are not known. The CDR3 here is CAIGGTSSYEQYF. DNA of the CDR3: TGTGCCATCGGGGGGACTAGCTCCTACGAGCAGTACTTC.